Detailed here is one TCR beta chain. The sample belongs to a study of T cells in Graves' hyperthyroidism and ophthalmopathy. What was amplified from RNA transcripts were TCR beta CDR3 regions. The TCR CDR3 was amplified in a first-round RT-PCR using the HTBI primer set. A single record per CDR3 protein comes from TCRdb applying MiXCR to the multiplex PCR reads. The repertoire holds about 640,000 distinct CDR3 sequences, with less than 25% as singletons. Ophthalmopathy cases met thresholds of Clinical Activity Score at least 3, NOSPECS grade at least 4 and duration under 3 months. The study based diagnoses on clinical symptoms, serum thyroxine and TRAb, thyroid ultrasound and orbital computed tomography. PBMCs came from 8.5 to 10 ml fresh peripheral blood. The CDR3 sequence is 17 residues long. Germline assignment: CDR1 SGDLS and CDR2 YYNGEE. Trimming cost V 0 bases and J 1 base, with 16 bases left between them.

The sequenced material came from blood. The chain combines TRBV9 with TRBJ1-1; D is unclear. This clonotype was sampled from a man aged 25-45 years with Graves' ophthalmopathy. The CDR3 DNA is TGTGCCAGCAGCGTAGCTACCGGGCGCGATTGGAACACTGAAGCTTTCTTT. It specifies CASSVATGRDWNTEAFF. The complete variable domain, with remaining parts taken from reference TRBV9 and TRBJ1-1, reads DSGVTQTPKHLITATGQRVTLRCSPRSGDLSVYWYQQSLDQGLQFLIQYYNGEERAKGNILERFSAQQFPDLHSELNLSSLELGDSALYFCASSVATGRDWNTEAFFGQGTRLTVV.